Listed here are 30 T cell receptor beta chains from one sample, sequenced in a study of spatial heterogeneity in lung cancer. The study's findings and limits: It was found that expanded intratumoral alpha and beta TCR counts tracked tumor mutation counts.

Time point noted: sample taken at primary tumor resection. Their antigens remain unidentified. TCRdb ran MiXCR on the 5' RACE reads and lists one entry per CDR3 protein. Of some 20,000 distinct CDR3 sequences detected, 15% appear once; the ten largest clones hold 25% to 35%. Specimen: lung tumor tissue, collected at surgery. These TCRs come from a female donor with early-stage non-small cell lung cancer.

This clonotype was observed at least ten times. The chain is built from TRBV7-2 and TRBJ2-3; 8 nucleotides align to TRBD2. The trim removed 1 base at V and 14 bases at J, leaving 11 bases unmatched. In germline, CDR1 is SGHTA, CDR2 FQGNSA. The length of the CDR3 is 14 residues. The CDR3 DNA is TGTGCCAGCAGCTTAGTATCCAGCGGGGGTACTTCGTATTTT. Amino acid sequence: CASSLVSSGGTSYF.

This clonotype has more than one count but fewer than ten. This chain connects TRBV14 to TRBJ2-3; unclear D gene. V was trimmed by 3 bases and J by 2 bases, leaving 6 bases between them. The CDR3 is made up of 13 amino acids. The germline gives CDR1 SGHDN, CDR2 FVKESK. The CDR3 sequence is CASSQGFTDTQYF. The CDR3 DNA follows: TGTGCCAGCAGCCAGGGATTCACAGATACGCAGTATTTT.

This clonotype was detected only a few times. The chain has TRBV27 and TRBJ2-7; D may be TRBD2 (6 bases). CDR3 length: 13 amino acids. Between the trimmed V and J ends, which lost 2 bases and 6 bases, there was a span of 11 bases. CDR1 is MNHEY and CDR2 is SMNVEV in the germline V gene (reference sequence). In DNA, the CDR3 is TGTGCCAGCAGTTTAGGCGGAGGGGTCGAGCAGTACTTC. Translation gives CASSLGGGVEQYF.

The rearrangement joins TRBV3-1 to TRBJ2-7, with TRBD2 matching over 9 bases. This CDR3 comprises 15 residues. The trim removed 1 base at V and 3 bases at J, leaving 4 bases unmatched. CDR1 is LGHDT, CDR2 YNNKEL, per germline (reference sequence). The CDR3 DNA reads as TGTGCCAGCAGCCAAGGGACTAGCGTCCTCTACGAGCAGTACTTC. The encoded protein is CASSQGTSVLYEQYF.

By share, this clonotype counts as medium-sized. The V call is TRBV29-1, the J call TRBJ2-1; TRBD1 matches at 9 bases. V lost 7 bases to trimming and J lost 6 bases; unmatched junction nucleotides: 10. The germline CDR1 and CDR2 sequences are SQVTM and ANQGSEA. The CDR3 has 14 amino acids. The CDR3 DNA is TGCAGCGCCCAGGACAGGGGAGGTTTCAATGAGCAGTTCTTC. It codes for CSAQDRGGFNEQFF.

This clonotype was detected many times. The V gene is TRBV6-5, the J gene TRBJ2-7; 8 nucleotides line up with TRBD2. The CDR3 has 13 amino acids. The V gene end was trimmed by 5 bases and the J gene end by 3 bases; junction bases not matched to a gene: 3. Per germline, CDR1 MNHEY and CDR2 SVGAGI. The CDR3 loop is CASSKREGYEQYF. The CDR3 DNA sequence: TGTGCCAGCAGTAAACGGGAGGGCTACGAGCAGTACTTC.

The genes are TRBV28 and TRBJ2-1; no reliable D call. CDR3 length: 14 amino acids. The ends were cut back, 5 bases at V and 4 bases at J, with 12 bases in the middle. CDR1 is MDHEN, CDR2 SYDVKM, per germline. CDR3: CASSAPAEYNEQFF. CDR3 sequence (DNA): TGTGCCAGCAGTGCCCCGGCAGAATACAATGAGCAGTTCTTC.

This clonotype was detected a few times. The CDR3 nucleotides read TGTGCCAGCAGTGAGGGTAGCGGGAAGAATACGCAGTATTTT. Amino acid sequence: CASSEGSGKNTQYF. The V and J genes are TRBV2 and TRBJ2-3; TRBD2 matches at 8 bases. The V segment lost 3 bases and the J segment 7 bases; nucleotides outside the gene matches: 6. Germline values: CDR1 SNHLY, CDR2 FYNNEI. The CDR3 consists of 14 residues.

This clonotype was found many times. V and J are TRBV6-1 and TRBJ1-2; perhaps TRBD1 as D (6 bases). In germline, CDR1 is MNHNS, CDR2 SASEGT. Trimming removed 7 bases from V and 2 bases from J, with 14 bases in between. The CDR3 is made up of 14 amino acids. The CDR3 protein is CASKYRENNYGYTF. DNA for the CDR3: TGTGCCAGCAAGTACAGGGAAAACAACTATGGCTACACCTTC.

The V gene is TRBV6-1, the J gene TRBJ2-1; the match to TRBD2 covers 12 bases. Germline values: CDR1 MNHNS, CDR2 SASEGT. This CDR3 region has 18 residues. V shed 10 bases and J 1 base; nucleotides not matched to a gene: 14. DNA of the CDR3: TGTGCCACAAAACTCGGACTAGCGGGAAGGGGTTCCTACAATGAGCAGTTCTTC. Amino acids: CATKLGLAGRGSYNEQFF.

This clonotype appeared many times. In DNA form, the CDR3 reads TGTGCCACCAGTGGCCACCCTTCTTTAAGCTCTGGGGCCAACGTCCTGACTTTC. Translating gives CATSGHPSLSSGANVLTF. The chain employs TRBV24-1 and TRBJ2-6; D unresolved. Germline V gene sequence: CDR1 KGHDR, CDR2 SFDVKD. The CDR3 has 18 amino acids. The V gene lost 5 bases and the J gene lost 0 bases, with 16 bases spanning the gap.

This clonotype has more than one count but fewer than ten. The chain joins TRBV5-1 to TRBJ2-3, with D perhaps TRBD1 (6 bases). The germline V gene has CDR1 SGHRS and CDR2 YFSETQ. The V end lost 5 bases, the J end lost 2 bases, and 12 bases lay between the germline ends. CDR3 length: 14 residues. CDR3 sequence (DNA): TGCGCCAGCAGTCCAGGGGCCCTCACAGATACGCAGTATTTT. It yields the protein CASSPGALTDTQYF.

This clonotype was recorded once. The chain couples TRBV3-1 to TRBJ2-2, with 11 bases aligning to TRBD2. From germline, CDR1 is LGHDT and CDR2 YNNKEL (reference sequence). The CDR3 contains 19 residues. Trimming removed 2 bases from V and 9 bases from J; junction bases left unmatched: 17. The CDR3 sequence: CASSQWPRPTTSGSRELFF. CDR3 coding DNA: TGTGCCAGCAGCCAATGGCCTCGACCGACTACTAGCGGGAGCAGGGAGCTGTTTTTT.

This clonotype came up many times. The chain links TRBV9 to TRBJ2-3, with TRBD2 matching 7 bases. This CDR3 has 16 residues. CDR1 and CDR2 (germline): SGDLS, YYNGEE. Losses at the gene ends were 2 bases for V and 3 bases for J; bases not matched to a gene: 9. For the CDR3, the DNA is TGTGCCAGCAGCGTCGGTGTGGGGGGGTGGACAGATACGCAGTATTTT. Protein: CASSVGVGGWTDTQYF.

This clonotype was detected ten times or more. The genes are TRBV5-5 and TRBJ2-5, with 8 bases lining up with TRBD2. V lost 0 bases and J lost 5; bases outside the gene matches: 3. The CDR3 runs 14 residues. The germline gives CDR1 SGHKS, CDR2 YYEKEE (reference sequence). CDR3 protein: CASSLEGLVETQYF. CDR3 DNA sequence: TGTGCCAGCAGCTTGGAGGGACTAGTTGAGACCCAGTACTTC.

The V gene is TRBV27, the J gene TRBJ2-1; no definite D call. The CDR3 extends over 14 amino acids. Trimming removed 4 bases from V and 8 bases from J, with 15 bases in between. Germline loops: CDR1 MNHEY, CDR2 SMNVEV (reference sequence). In DNA, the CDR3 is TGTGCCAGCAGTTGGCGACAACCCTCGTATGAGCAGTTCTTC. This translates into CASSWRQPSYEQFF.

This clonotype was seen only a few times. CDR3 amino acids: CASSQDKGRLTYNEQFF. In DNA, the CDR3 is TGCGCCAGCAGCCAAGACAAGGGCAGGCTCACCTACAATGAGCAGTTCTTC. The chain joins TRBV4-1 to TRBJ2-1; D gene unclear. Germline-derived CDR1 and CDR2 are MGHRA and YSYEKL. Trimming stripped 0 bases from V and 2 bases from J, with 14 bases between. The CDR3 is made up of 17 amino acids.

The sample holds many counts of this clonotype. This rearrangement joins TRBV7-9 to TRBJ2-1, with a tentative D call TRBD2 (6 bases). CDR3 length: 15 residues. V lost 4 bases to trimming and J lost 10 bases, with 20 bases between them. Germline CDR1 and CDR2: SEHNR and FQNEAQ (reference sequence). As DNA, the CDR3 is TGTGCCAGCAGCTCACGCGGTAGCGGTATGAGGGAGCAGTTCTTC. It translates to CASSSRGSGMREQFF.

The J gene is TRBJ2-1, the V gene TRBV7-2; unclear D gene. Germline lookup yields CDR1 SGHTA and CDR2 FQGNSA. V dropped 0 bases and J dropped 9 bases, with 9 bases sitting between them. This CDR3 spans 13 amino acids. The CDR3 protein is CASSLARSVEQFF. Written as DNA, the CDR3 is TGTGCCAGCAGCTTAGCGAGATCCGTTGAGCAGTTCTTC.

The V and J genes are TRBV6-6 and TRBJ2-2; the D gene is possibly TRBD1 (5 bases). The V end lost 4 bases, the J end lost 6 bases, and 12 bases lay between the germline ends. CDR1 and CDR2 (germline): MNHNY, SVGAGI (reference sequence). CDR3 length: 14 residues. CDR3 nucleotides: TGTGCCAGCAGTTCTCCCAGGGAACCCGGGGAGCTGTTTTTT. Translated, it gives CASSSPREPGELFF.

This clonotype appeared a few times. The rearrangement links TRBV7-6 to TRBJ2-1; D is ambiguous. The CDR3 loop spans 15 amino acids. The germline CDR1 and CDR2 sequences are SGHVS and FNYEAQ. Trimming shortened V by 0 bases and J by 10 bases, and 16 bases separated the two germline ends. In DNA form, the CDR3 reads TGTGCCAGCAGCTTAGCCCCAAATTTTGGGTCCGAGCAGTTCTTC. It is translated as CASSLAPNFGSEQFF. The complete variable domain, with remaining parts taken from reference TRBV7-6 and TRBJ2-1, reads GAGVSQSPRYKVTKRGQDVALRCDPISGHVSLYWYRQALGQGPEFLTYFNYEAQQDKSGLPNDRFSAERPEGSISTLTIQRTEQRDSAMYRCASSLAPNFGSEQFFGPGTRLTVL.

This clonotype is medium-sized by share. V usage is TRBV30 and J usage is TRBJ2-7; no firm D call. The CDR3 consists of 12 residues. The V end was cut by 2 bases, the J end by 5 bases, with 10 bases between. Germline CDR1 reads GTSNPN; CDR2 reads SVGIG (reference sequence). The CDR3 DNA follows: TGTGCCTGGAGTATAATGAGTAACGAGCAGTACTTC. Its protein product is CAWSIMSNEQYF.

This chain uses TRBV6-6 with TRBJ2-1; D gene ambiguous. The CDR3 has 11 amino acids. The germline gives CDR1 MNHNY, CDR2 SVGAGI (reference sequence). V dropped 4 bases and J dropped 8 bases, with 6 bases sitting between them. The CDR3 sequence is CASSFQDEQFF. In DNA, the CDR3 is TGTGCCAGCAGTTTCCAAGATGAGCAGTTCTTC.

This clonotype was recorded a few times. The chain combines TRBV5-1 with TRBJ2-7; D gene ambiguous. Germline CDR1 is SGHRS and CDR2 is YFSETQ. V was trimmed by 0 bases and J by 0 bases, leaving 10 bases between them. The CDR3 runs 15 residues. The CDR3 DNA reads as TGCGCCAGCAGCTTGGACCCAGAGGCCTCCTACGAGCAGTACTTC. This sequence encodes CASSLDPEASYEQYF.

There are a few counts of this clonotype. V gene TRBV20-1 combines with J gene TRBJ2-1, with 12 bases aligning to TRBD2. After removal of 5 bases from V and 0 bases from J, the junction contained 11 bases not matched to a gene. Germline V gene data show CDR1 as DFQATT and CDR2 as SNEGSKA (reference sequence). The length of the CDR3 is 18 residues. The CDR3, as DNA: TGCAGTGCTTTTAAGTGGACTAGCGGGATGAGCTCCTACAATGAGCAGTTCTTC. Its translation: CSAFKWTSGMSSYNEQFF.

This clonotype was seen a few times. This rearrangement joins TRBV9 to TRBJ2-5; D not certain. Germline lookup yields CDR1 SGDLS and CDR2 YYNGEE. The CDR3 runs to 14 residues. Trimming pared 0 bases from V and 3 bases from J, leaving 9 bases between. CDR3 protein: CASSVATLEETQYF. The CDR3, as DNA: TGTGCCAGCAGCGTAGCTACACTCGAAGAGACCCAGTACTTC.

This clonotype was seen a few times. The chain has TRBV5-1 and TRBJ2-2, with D unresolved. Trimming took off 2 bases at V and 1 base at J, with 9 bases between the two ends. The CDR3 loop spans 15 amino acids. CDR1 and CDR2 from the germline V gene are SGHRS and YFSETQ. CDR3 protein: CASSLQLRNTGELFF. The CDR3 DNA follows: TGCGCCAGCAGCTTACAGTTGAGGAACACCGGGGAGCTGTTTTTT.

This clonotype was found a few times. V usage is TRBV20-1 and J usage is TRBJ2-3; D is unresolved. This CDR3 has 12 amino acids. Germline V gene data show CDR1 as DFQATT and CDR2 as SNEGSKA (reference sequence). V gave up 3 bases and J gave up 2 bases, with 6 bases separating them. The CDR3 spells CSASKTTDTQYF. The CDR3 coding sequence is TGCAGTGCTAGTAAGACCACAGATACGCAGTATTTT.

This clonotype was counted between two and nine times. The chain uses TRBV29-1 and TRBJ2-7; TRBD1 is a possible D gene (5 bases). The CDR3 covers 12 residues. V was cut by 5 bases and J by 2 bases, with 10 bases left in between. Germline CDR1 and CDR2: SQVTM and ANQGSEA. Written as DNA, the CDR3 is TGCAGCGTTCTCCAGGGTACCTACGAGCAGTACTTC. Translated, it gives CSVLQGTYEQYF.

This clonotype was observed a handful of times. This chain links TRBV12-3 or TRBV12-4 with TRBJ2-7; 8 bases line up with TRBD1. Unmatched junction bases numbered 8, after V lost 3 bases and J lost 7 bases. The CDR3 sequence is 14 residues long. The CDR3 DNA reads TGTGCCAGCAGTTTTAGGGCAGGGGGCTTGGAGCAGTACTTC. This translates into CASSFRAGGLEQYF.